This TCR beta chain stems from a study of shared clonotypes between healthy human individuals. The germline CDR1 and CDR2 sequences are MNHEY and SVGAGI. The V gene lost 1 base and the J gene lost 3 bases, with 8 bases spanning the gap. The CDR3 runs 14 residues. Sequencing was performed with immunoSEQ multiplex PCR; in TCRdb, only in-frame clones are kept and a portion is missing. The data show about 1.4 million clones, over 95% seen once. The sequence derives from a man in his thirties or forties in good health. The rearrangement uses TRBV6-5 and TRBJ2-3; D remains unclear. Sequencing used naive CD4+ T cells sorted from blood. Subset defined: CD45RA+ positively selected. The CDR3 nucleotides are TGTGCCAGCAGTTACTTAGGAGAAACAGATACGCAGTATTTT. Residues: CASSYLGETDTQYF.